The clone carrying this T cell receptor beta chain has more than one count but fewer than ten. As yet, its antigen is unknown. This sample was included in a study of beta chain features in type 1 diabetes. General study findings and limits: The VDJ junctions of type 1 diabetes patients carried fewer insertions and more deletions. TCRB CDR3s were moderately but significantly shorter in Type 1 diabetes patients in all four CD4+ subsets.

Reverse transcription of all isolated RNA meant that expressed TCRB transcripts were sequenced. Samples of naive, central memory and regulatory T cells yielded a mean of around 4 million reads. Profiled with immunoSEQ multiplex PCR; TCRdb holds only in-frame clones, not every one. The sample shows about 700,000 clones, roughly 13% of them seen only once. This CDR3 region has 12 residues. V lost 4 bases and J 5 bases, leaving 9 bases between the germline ends. Germline V gives CDR1 SGHNT, CDR2 YYREEE (reference sequence). The sequence was obtained from a man younger than 30 with type 1 diabetes. This sequence joins TRBV5-4 and TRBJ2-5, with D possibly matching TRBD1 (5 bases). Sequencing was performed on naive CD4+ T cells from blood. The CDR3 reads CASSGARETQYF. CDR3 nucleotides: TGTGCCAGCAGCGGGGCAAGGGAGACCCAGTACTTC.